The present TCR beta chain was sequenced within a study of T-cell memory formation after mild COVID-19. TCRdb fed the 5' RACE reads into MiXCR, producing one record per CDR3 protein. The data hold about 470,000 distinct CDR3 sequences, with roughly 20% observed a single time. This clonotype was seen more than once but under ten times. The germline CDR1 and CDR2 sequences are MGHDK and SYGVNS. V was pared by 2 bases and J by 1 base, with 8 bases between. CDR3 length: 14 amino acids. Source material: PBMCs or a T cell subset sorted from them (not recorded which). The chain combines TRBV25-1 with TRBJ1-1; tentative D call: TRBD1 (6 bases). The TCR was taken from an adult woman who had mild COVID-19 (a few samples of this study predate the infection). Cell type and time point are not known. The CDR3 sequence: CASSETGRNTEAFF. The CDR3 DNA reads as TGTGCCAGCAGTGAAACAGGGAGGAACACTGAAGCTTTCTTT. Full variable domain (remainder filled in from reference TRBV25-1 and TRBJ1-1): EADIYQTPRYLVIGTGKKITLECSQTMGHDKMYWYQQDPGMELHLIHYSYGVNSTEKGDLSSESTVSRIRTEHFPLTLESARPSHTSQYLCASSETGRNTEAFFGQGTRLTVV.